The 32 T cell receptor beta chains in this list originate from one sample, sequenced in a study of T cells in Graves' hyperthyroidism and ophthalmopathy. Amplification of TCR beta CDR3 regions was performed using RNA transcripts as template. In the first-round RT-PCR of the TCR CDR3, the HTBI primer set was used. A single record per CDR3 protein comes from TCRdb applying MiXCR to the multiplex PCR reads. In the table there are some 350,000 distinct CDR3 sequences, approximately 16% of which are singletons. Specimen: blood. The origin of the receptors is a woman aged 55-69 years with Graves' ophthalmopathy.

With regard to this clonotype: With a much larger clone just one base away, this may be a read error. V is TRBV3-1 and J is TRBJ1-2, with 8 bases identical to TRBD1. The CDR3 runs 14 residues. CDR1 is LGHDT and CDR2 is YNNKEL in the germline V gene (reference sequence). The CDR3 coding sequence is TGTGCCAGCAGCCCCAGGGGGCGCGGCTATGACTACACCTTC. Amino acid sequence: CASSPRGRGYDYTF. The full variable domain, completed using reference TRBV3-1 and TRBJ1-2, is DTAVSQTPKYLVTQMGNDKSIKCEQNLGHDTMYWYKQDSKKFLKIMFSYNNKELIINETVPNRFSPKSPDKAHLNLHINSLELGDSAVYFCASSPRGRGYDYTFGSGTRLTVV.

In this sample, this clonotype turned up many times. The chain is built from TRBV5-5 and TRBJ2-3; 9 bases fit TRBD1. V lost 1 base to trimming and J lost 7 bases; unmatched junction nucleotides: 4. CDR3 length equals 14 residues. Germline CDR1 and CDR2: SGHKS and YYEKEE (reference sequence). In nucleotides, the CDR3 is TGTGCCAGCAGCTTGACAGGGGGCGTAAATACGCAGTATTTT. Amino acid sequence: CASSLTGGVNTQYF. Combining the CDR3 with reference TRBV5-5 and TRBJ2-3 gives the whole variable domain DAGVTQSPTHLIKTRGQQVTLRCSPISGHKSVSWYQQVLGQGPQFIFQYYEKEERGRGNFPDRFSARQFPNYSSELNVNALLLGDSALYLCASSLTGGVNTQYFGPGTRLTVL.

With respect to this clonotype: A much larger clone sits a single nucleotide away, making a read error possible. The chain carries TRBV2 and TRBJ2-1; no reliable D call. Germline CDR1 reads SNHLY; CDR2 reads FYNNEI. CDR3 size: 12 residues. In DNA, the CDR3 is TGTGCCAGCAGTGAACGTTGGACCGAGCGGTTCTTC. Encoded protein: CASSERWTERFF.

In its sample, this clonotype was seen many times. CDR3 nucleotide sequence: TGTGCCTGGAGTGTACCCAGGATTAGTGAAAAACTGTTTTTT. As protein: CAWSVPRISEKLFF. The chain is built from TRBV30 and TRBJ1-4; no reliable D call. V was pared by 0 bases and J by 7 bases, with 12 bases between. There are 14 residues in the CDR3. Per the germline V gene, CDR1 is GTSNPN and CDR2 is SVGIG (reference sequence).

V usage is TRBV2 and J usage is TRBJ1-2; TRBD1 might be the D (5 bases). With 7 bases removed from V and 4 bases from J, the gap between germline ends came to 16 bases. The germline CDR1 and CDR2 sequences are SNHLY and FYNNEI. The CDR3 runs to 14 residues. The CDR3: CASIRDSGPYGYTF. The DNA for the CDR3 is TGTGCCAGCATCCGGGACTCCGGACCCTATGGCTACACCTTC.

This clonotype was detected ten times or more. J is TRBJ2-6 and V is TRBV5-1; 7 bases match TRBD1. The CDR3 runs 16 residues. Germline CDR1 is SGHRS and CDR2 is YFSETQ. V was pared by 4 bases and J by 2 bases, with 6 bases of the junction left unmatched. CDR3 protein: CASSVRTGPGANVLTF. The CDR3, as DNA: TGCGCCAGCAGCGTGAGGACAGGTCCTGGGGCCAACGTCCTGACTTTC. The complete variable domain, with remaining parts taken from reference TRBV5-1 and TRBJ2-6, reads KAGVTQTPRYLIKTRGQQVTLSCSPISGHRSVSWYQQTPGQGLQFLFEYFSETQRNKGNFPGRFSGRQFSNSRSEMNVSTLELGDSALYLCASSVRTGPGANVLTFGAGSRLTVL.

This clonotype was picked up many times. This chain connects TRBV7-2 to TRBJ2-2; D call uncertain. Germline CDR1 reads SGHTA; CDR2 reads FQGNSA. This CDR3 has 12 residues. Trimming removed 3 bases at V and 6 bases at J, with 5 bases between. The CDR3 region is CASSLPAGELFF. The CDR3 bases are TGTGCCAGCAGCTTGCCGGCCGGGGAGCTGTTTTTT.

The CDR3 spells CASSLSRGRASGANVLTF. CDR3 sequence (DNA): TGTGCCAGCAGCTTGTCGCGCGGGAGGGCCTCTGGGGCCAACGTCCTGACTTTC. The chain has TRBV5-6 and TRBJ2-6; 9 bases are shared with TRBD2. Germline V gene sequence: CDR1 SGHDT, CDR2 YYEEEE. The CDR3 has 18 residues. J was trimmed by 0 bases and V by 1 base; bases with no gene match: 5. The entire variable domain, with the rest obtained from reference TRBV5-6 and TRBJ2-6, is as follows: DAGVTQSPTHLIKTRGQQVTLRCSPKSGHDTVSWYQQALGQGPQFIFQYYEEEERQRGNFPDRFSGHQFPNYSSELNVNALLLGDSALYLCASSLSRGRASGANVLTFGAGSRLTVL.

This clonotype was seen only a few times. The chain employs TRBV5-1 and TRBJ2-2; 11 bases fit TRBD2. The CDR3 totals 18 residues. Germline CDR1 and CDR2: SGHRS and YFSETQ. V was clipped by 4 bases and J by 5 bases; unmatched bases: 13. CDR3 coding DNA: TGCGCCAGCAGCCCGAGCCAGGGACTAGCGGCTAATACCGGGGAGCTGTTTTTT. It encodes CASSPSQGLAANTGELFF.

This clonotype has a handful of counts. The chain employs TRBV7-2 and TRBJ2-2; 9 bases fit TRBD2. The CDR3 is 16 amino acids. The V segment lost 3 bases and the J segment 7 bases; nucleotides outside the gene matches: 9. Per germline, CDR1 SGHTA and CDR2 FQGNSA. Written as DNA, the CDR3 is TGTGCCAGCAGCTTGGGTGGCGGGAGGGCCGTCGGGGAGCTGTTTTTT. Translating gives CASSLGGGRAVGELFF. Full variable domain (rest looked up from reference TRBV7-2 and TRBJ2-2): GAGVSQSPSNKVTEKGKDVELRCDPISGHTALYWYRQSLGQGLEFLIYFQGNSAPDKSGLPSDRFSAERTGGSVSTLTIQRTQQEDSAVYLCASSLGGGRAVGELFFGEGSRLTVL.

This clonotype was recorded at least ten times. The chain uses TRBV20-1 and TRBJ2-1, with TRBD2 identical over 11 bases. With V trimmed by 2 bases and J by 3 bases, 6 bases remained unmatched. From germline, CDR1 is DFQATT and CDR2 SNEGSKA (reference sequence). There are 16 residues in the CDR3. The CDR3 DNA reads as TGCAGTGCTAGACCCCCTAGCGGGAGGAACTACAATGAGCAGTTCTTC. Encoded protein: CSARPPSGRNYNEQFF.

This clonotype was recorded a few times. The J gene is TRBJ1-2, the V gene TRBV5-1, with D perhaps TRBD1 (5 bases). The germline V gene has CDR1 SGHRS and CDR2 YFSETQ. V was pared by 5 bases and J by 5 bases, with 16 bases between. The CDR3 has 14 residues. The CDR3 region has the DNA TGCGCCAGCAGGCCGTCTGCCTGGGGGTATGGCTACACCTTC. Translation gives CASRPSAWGYGYTF. Full variable domain (outside the CDR3, taken from reference TRBV5-1 and TRBJ1-2): KAGVTQTPRYLIKTRGQQVTLSCSPISGHRSVSWYQQTPGQGLQFLFEYFSETQRNKGNFPGRFSGRQFSNSRSEMNVSTLELGDSALYLCASRPSAWGYGYTFGSGTRLTVV.

In this sample, this clonotype turned up a few times. This sequence may be a read error, since a much larger clone differs from it by one base. The chain uses TRBV3-1 and TRBJ2-3; D not certain. The length of the CDR3 is 15 residues. The V gene's germline CDR1 is LGHDT and CDR2 YNNKEL (reference sequence). The CDR3 spells CAGSQDGVGTDTQYF. The CDR3 nucleotides are TGTGCCGGCAGCCAAGATGGAGTGGGGACAGATACGCAGTATTTT.

This clonotype was seen many times. The chain uses TRBV11-2 and TRBJ1-2; no clear D gene. V dropped 5 bases and J dropped 14 bases, with 18 bases sitting between them. The germline V gene encodes CDR1 SGHAT and CDR2 FQNNGV. This CDR3 spans 12 amino acids. The CDR3 sequence is CASSARTGLRTF. The CDR3 DNA follows: TGTGCCAGCAGCGCCCGGACGGGTCTCAGAACCTTC.

This clonotype was counted at least ten times. This chain links TRBV3-1 with TRBJ1-1, with 7 bases lining up with TRBD1. The CDR3 length is 17 residues. Trimming cost V 4 bases and J 1 base; bases outside gene matches: 12. Germline loops: CDR1 LGHDT, CDR2 YNNKEL (reference sequence). CDR3 DNA sequence: TGTGCCAGCAGCCCAATGACAGGGTCGGTTTGGAACACTGAAGCTTTCTTT. Its translation is CASSPMTGSVWNTEAFF.

This clonotype was counted many times. The chain combines TRBV7-2 with TRBJ2-7; 10 positions match TRBD1. The junction had 8 bases not matched to a gene; V was cut back by 2 bases and J by 7 bases. The CDR3 consists of 15 residues. Germline-derived CDR1 and CDR2 are SGHTA and FQGNSA. As DNA, the CDR3 is TGTGCCAGCAGCTTACAGACAGGGGGCTTGGGGGAGCAGTACTTC. As protein: CASSLQTGGLGEQYF.

Remarks on this clonotype: A read error may be the cause here, since a much bigger clone is one base away. The chain is built from TRBV7-3 and TRBJ2-1, with a tentative D call TRBD1 (6 bases). Trimming cost V 2 bases and J 5 bases, with 13 bases left between them. CDR1 SGHTA and CDR2 FQGTGA come from the germline V gene. This CDR3 has 15 amino acids. The DNA of the CDR3 is TGTGCCAGCAGCTTACAGGGGACCCTTCACAATGAGCAGTTCTTC. Protein sequence: CASSLQGTLHNEQFF.

This clonotype showed up many times. The chain links TRBV11-2 to TRBJ1-2; 9 nucleotides match TRBD1. From germline, CDR1 is SGHAT and CDR2 FQNNGV. With 5 bases clipped from V and 4 bases from J, the junction kept 11 bases outside the gene matches. CDR3 length equals 16 residues. CDR3 nucleotide sequence: TGTGCCAGCAGCCCCGCCGGGACAGGGTCTGGCTATGGCTACACCTTC. Protein product: CASSPAGTGSGYGYTF.

This chain links TRBV7-3 with TRBJ1-2; D gene unclear. The CDR3 contains 15 residues. Trimming took 3 bases from V and 5 from J, leaving 16 bases between them. In germline, CDR1 is SGHTA, CDR2 FQGTGA. CDR3 sequence (DNA): TGTGCCAGCAGCTTGTTTCTTTGGAGAGAATATGGCTACACCTTC. This translates into CASSLFLWREYGYTF.

This clonotype was detected ten times or more. V is TRBV2 and J is TRBJ1-3, with TRBD1 identical over 7 bases. Trimming at V came to 10 bases and at J to 4 bases, leaving 10 bases not matched to a gene. The germline V gene has CDR1 SNHLY and CDR2 FYNNEI. The CDR3 sequence is 14 residues long. The CDR3 protein is CAILLQGKGNTIYF. The CDR3 nucleotides are TGTGCCATACTATTACAGGGGAAAGGAAACACCATATATTTT.

J is TRBJ1-4 and V is TRBV18; a possible D gene is TRBD1 (5 bases). CDR1 and CDR2 from the germline V gene are KGHSH and LQKENI. The CDR3 sequence is 15 residues long. V gave up 2 bases and J gave up 8 bases, with 15 bases separating them. The CDR3 nucleotides are TGTGCCAGCTCACCATTTCGGGACGGGGCAGAAAAACTGTTTTTT. Its protein product is CASSPFRDGAEKLFF.

The genes are TRBV15 and TRBJ2-7, with D unclear. Germline-derived CDR1 and CDR2 are LNHNV and YYDKDF (reference sequence). This CDR3 comprises 15 residues. The germline V and J ends were trimmed by 0 bases and 3 bases, with 12 bases remaining between them. CDR3 amino acids: CATSRDARLFYEQYF. CDR3 coding DNA: TGTGCCACCAGCAGAGACGCCCGACTTTTCTACGAGCAGTACTTC.

This chain uses TRBV6-1 with TRBJ1-5; 7 bases are a match to TRBD1. V gave up 5 bases and J gave up 4 bases; unmatched junction bases: 5. CDR3 size: 14 residues. The germline gives CDR1 MNHNS, CDR2 SASEGT. The CDR3 spells CASSRGQRNQPQHF. CDR3 bases: TGTGCCAGCAGTCGGGGACAGCGAAATCAGCCCCAGCATTTT.

In this sample, this clonotype turned up many times. The V gene is TRBV28, the J gene TRBJ1-4; D not resolved. CDR3 length equals 15 residues. From germline, CDR1 is MDHEN and CDR2 SYDVKM. V was cut by 6 bases and J by 0 bases, with 11 bases left in between. CDR3 protein: CASSPGRATNEKLFF. In DNA, the CDR3 is TGTGCCAGCAGCCCTGGGCGGGCAACTAATGAAAAACTGTTTTTT.

This clonotype has ten or more counts. The genes are TRBV20-1 and TRBJ2-7; D is uncertain. V shed 6 bases and J shed 6 bases, with 18 bases lying between them. The germline gives CDR1 DFQATT, CDR2 SNEGSKA (reference sequence). This CDR3 region has 13 residues. The CDR3 here is CSASIWHPGEQYF. In DNA, the CDR3 is TGCAGTGCCTCAATCTGGCACCCCGGCGAGCAGTACTTC.

The genes are TRBV5-1 and TRBJ2-5, with a weak D call TRBD2 (6 bases). V dropped 0 bases and J dropped 5 bases, with 14 bases sitting between them. In germline, CDR1 is SGHRS, CDR2 YFSETQ. The CDR3 is 15 amino acids. As DNA, the CDR3 is TGCGCCAGCAGCTTGGTCCGAGGAGGAGGGGAGACCCAGTACTTC. It translates to CASSLVRGGGETQYF.

The table lists this clonotype with a few counts. The rearrangement links TRBV27 to TRBJ2-1; 7 bases align to TRBD1. Trimming removed 2 bases from V and 4 bases from J; junction bases left unmatched: 11. The length of the CDR3 is 17 residues. CDR1 and CDR2 (germline): MNHEY, SMNVEV (reference sequence). CDR3 nucleotide sequence: TGTGCCAGCAGTTTAGAAGGGGGCGTTTTACCGTACAATGAGCAGTTCTTC. Protein sequence: CASSLEGGVLPYNEQFF.

This chain joins TRBV2 and TRBJ1-4; the D gene is possibly TRBD1 (5 bases). V lost 3 bases and J lost 6, with 11 bases in between. The CDR3 has 14 amino acids. The germline gives CDR1 SNHLY, CDR2 FYNNEI. The CDR3 sequence: CASSEDNGDEKLFF. The CDR3 DNA is TGTGCCAGCAGTGAGGACAACGGGGATGAAAAACTGTTTTTT.

The chain has TRBV19 and TRBJ1-5; the D is unclear. The length of the CDR3 is 14 residues. Trimming removed 3 bases from V and 3 bases from J, with 9 bases in between. CDR1 LNHDA and CDR2 SQIVND come from the germline V gene (reference sequence). The CDR3 DNA reads TGTGCCAGTAGTATGGGGAGGGACAATCAGCCCCAGCATTTT. Amino acid sequence: CASSMGRDNQPQHF.

This clonotype has a handful of counts. The chain has TRBV10-3 and TRBJ2-7; no clear D. The V and J ends lost 4 bases and 5 bases respectively, with 18 bases between them. The CDR3 spans 15 residues. Per the germline V gene, CDR1 is ENHRY and CDR2 is SYGVKD. CDR3 bases: TGTGCCATCAGTGTCGGGCAGGCGGCGTCTAACGAGCAGTACTTC. Amino acids: CAISVGQAASNEQYF.

The V and J genes are TRBV6-5 and TRBJ2-2; D is unresolved. Trimming pared 0 bases from V and 8 bases from J, leaving 4 bases between. CDR3 length: 12 amino acids. Germline lookup yields CDR1 MNHEY and CDR2 SVGAGI. The CDR3 is CASSYSGGELFF. CDR3 DNA: TGTGCCAGCAGTTACTCGGGAGGGGAGCTGTTTTTT.

There are many counts of this clonotype. V and J are TRBV6-2 or TRBV6-3 and TRBJ2-1; 15 bases match TRBD2. Germline V gives CDR1 MNHEY, CDR2 SVGEGT. Losses at the gene ends were 2 bases for V and 4 bases for J; bases not matched to a gene: 12. The CDR3 contains 20 residues. The DNA of the CDR3 is TGTGCCAGCAGTTACCTTACAGGAGCCGGGACTAGCGGGAGGTACAATGAGCAGTTCTTC. Translation: CASSYLTGAGTSGRYNEQFF.